The 2 T cell receptor beta chains presented below share a single source sample, sequenced in a study of radiation and T cells in renal cell carcinoma. Time point: blood 2 weeks post-SBRT. Treatment noted: 15 Gy SBRT to primary tumor, nephrectomy 4 weeks later. Measured with immunoSEQ multiplex PCR; TCRdb has only the in-frame clones, and not every one. The data show 100,000 to 150,000 clones, about four fifths seen once. This specimen consisted of blood, obtained from a patient whose treatment included radiotherapy and nephrectomy. The receptors come from a man aged 50-60 years with renal cell carcinoma.

The CDR3 reads CAWSVTSGRGELFF. The CDR3 DNA sequence: TGTGCCTGGAGTGTAACTAGCGGGAGAGGGGAGCTGTTTTTT. The chain joins TRBV30 to TRBJ2-2; 11 bases match TRBD2. The CDR3 contains 14 residues. Germline CDR1 GTSNPN, CDR2 SVGIG (reference sequence). J lost 8 bases, V lost 0 bases, and 2 bases had no gene match. Full variable domain (rest looked up from reference TRBV30 and TRBJ2-2): SQTIHQWPATLVQPVGSPLSLECTVEGTSNPNLYWYRQAAGRGLQLLFYSVGIGQISSEVPQNLSASRPQDRQFILSSKKLLLSDSGFYLCAWSVTSGRGELFFGEGSRLTVL.

This clone was found a few times. V is TRBV4-1 and J is TRBJ1-5, with D unresolved. Looked up from germline, CDR1 is MGHRA and CDR2 is YSYEKL. Trimming stripped 1 base from V and 0 bases from J, with 7 bases between. The CDR3 is 15 residues long. CDR3 region: CASSQVWDSNQPQHF. Written as DNA, the CDR3 is TGCGCCAGCAGCCAAGTGTGGGATAGCAATCAGCCCCAGCATTTT.